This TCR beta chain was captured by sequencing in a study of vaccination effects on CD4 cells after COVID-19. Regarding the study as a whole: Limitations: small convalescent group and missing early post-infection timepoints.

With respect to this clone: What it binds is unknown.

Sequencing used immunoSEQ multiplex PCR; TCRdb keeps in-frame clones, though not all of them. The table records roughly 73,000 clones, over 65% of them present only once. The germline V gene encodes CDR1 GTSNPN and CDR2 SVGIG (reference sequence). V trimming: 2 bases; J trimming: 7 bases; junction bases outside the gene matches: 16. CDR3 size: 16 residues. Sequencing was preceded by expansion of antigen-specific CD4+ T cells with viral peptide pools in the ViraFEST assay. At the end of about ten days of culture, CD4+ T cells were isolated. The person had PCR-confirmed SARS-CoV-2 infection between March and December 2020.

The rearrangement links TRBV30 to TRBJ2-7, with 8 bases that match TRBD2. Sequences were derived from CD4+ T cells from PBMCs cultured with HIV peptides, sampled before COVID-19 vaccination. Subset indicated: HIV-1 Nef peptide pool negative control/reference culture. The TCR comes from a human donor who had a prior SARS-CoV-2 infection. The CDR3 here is CAWSRPRGGILREQYF. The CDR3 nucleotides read TGTGCCTGGAGTAGGCCTCGGGGGGGAATTCTACGAGAGCAGTACTTC.